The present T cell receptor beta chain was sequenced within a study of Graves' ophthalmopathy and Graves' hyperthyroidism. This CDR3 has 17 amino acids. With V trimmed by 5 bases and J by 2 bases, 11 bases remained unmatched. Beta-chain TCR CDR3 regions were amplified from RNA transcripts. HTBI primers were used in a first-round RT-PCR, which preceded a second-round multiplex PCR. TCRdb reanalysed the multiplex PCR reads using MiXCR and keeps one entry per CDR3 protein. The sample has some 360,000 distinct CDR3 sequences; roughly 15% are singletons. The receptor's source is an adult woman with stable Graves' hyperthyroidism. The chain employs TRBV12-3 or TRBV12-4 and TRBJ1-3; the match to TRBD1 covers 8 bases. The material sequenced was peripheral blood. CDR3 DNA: TGTGCCAGCAGTCGACTAGGATCGGACAGGGCTGGAAACACCATATATTTT. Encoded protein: CASSRLGSDRAGNTIYF.